Listed below are T cell receptor beta chains from one sample, sequenced in a study of shared clonotypes between healthy human individuals. Sequenced by immunoSEQ multiplex PCR; TCRdb stores in-frame clones only, minus some. The profile shows roughly 1,500,000 clones, 95% to 99% of them singletons. Material for sequencing was naive CD4+ T cells sorted from blood. The receptors come from a man aged 30 to 39 in good health. The CDR3 runs from the conserved cysteine through the conserved F or W. A D gene is named only where the DNA matches it firmly. Size is omitted from some rows. Given values are once, few, many or a class for expanded clones.

j_call cdr3_length d_call v_call clone_size cdr3_nt cdr3_aa
TRBJ2-7 15 TRBD1 TRBV10-3 NA TGTGCCATCAGTAGGGGACAGGGGCCCACCTACGAGCAGTACTTC CAISRGQGPTYEQYF
TRBJ1-5 13 NA TRBV6-1 NA TGTGCCAGCAGTGACAGGGGCAATCAGCCCCAGCATTTT CASSDRGNQPQHF
TRBJ2-4 14 NA TRBV7-3 NA TGTGCCAGCAGCTTAACGGCGGGTCAAGGCATTCAGTACTTC CASSLTAGQGIQYF
TRBJ2-5 15 TRBD2 TRBV7-9 NA TGTGCCAGCAGCACTCTAGCGGGAGCACAAGAGACCCAGTACTTC CASSTLAGAQETQYF
TRBJ2-3 15 TRBD2 TRBV15 once TGTGCCACCAGCGGGGGGACTAGCGGCACAGATACGCAGTATTTT CATSGGTSGTDTQYF
TRBJ1-1 14 NA TRBV18 NA TGTGCCAGCTCACTACTCGACGATTGGACTGAAGCTTTCTTT CASSLLDDWTEAFF
TRBJ1-4 11 NA TRBV25-1 NA TGTGCCAGCAGTCGGAAGGAAAGGCTGTTTTTT CASSRKERLFF
TRBJ1-2 13 TRBD1 TRBV2 NA TGTGCCAGCAGTCGGGACAGTAACTATGGCTACACCTTC CASSRDSNYGYTF
TRBJ2-1 16 NA TRBV5-1 NA TGCGCCAGCAGCTTGGCCGGGGCGGATTCCTACAATGAGCAGTTCTTC CASSLAGADSYNEQFF
TRBJ1-1 15 NA TRBV5-1 NA TGCGCCAGCAGCTTTTCGGCCGGGGAGAACACTGAAGCTTTCTTT CASSFSAGENTEAFF
TRBJ2-1 13 NA TRBV29-1 NA TGCAGCGCTTCTCCCCGCTCCTACAATGAGCAGTTCTTC CSASPRSYNEQFF
TRBJ2-7 13 TRBD2 TRBV4-1 NA TGCGCCAGCAGCCAAGAGCGGGGGGCCGAGCAGTACTTC CASSQERGAEQYF
TRBJ2-2 13 NA TRBV18 NA TGTGCCAGCTCAAGAGGGGCGTCCGGGGAGCTGTTTTTT CASSRGASGELFF
TRBJ1-1 15 NA TRBV19 NA TGTGCCAGTAGTGGCCTGGGGCAGGGGAACACTGAAGCTTTCTTT CASSGLGQGNTEAFF
TRBJ2-7 13 NA TRBV18 once TGTGCCAGCTCACCAAGGGAATCCGACGGGCAGTACTTC CASSPRESDGQYF
TRBJ2-1 14 NA TRBV5-5 NA TGTGCCAGCAGCTTCCCCAGATCCTACAATGAGCAGTTCTTC CASSFPRSYNEQFF
TRBJ1-5 13 NA TRBV7-9 NA TGTGCCAGCAGCTTAGGTGGACAGTCATCCCAGCATTTT CASSLGGQSSQHF
TRBJ1-5 16 TRBD1 TRBV2 NA TGTGCCAGCAGCGTTACCAGGGACAGTGGCAATCAGCCCCAGCATTTT CASSVTRDSGNQPQHF
TRBJ2-4 16 NA TRBV28 once TGTGCCAGCAGTTTATACTGGGGGCGGTCCAAAAACATTCAGTACTTC CASSLYWGRSKNIQYF
TRBJ1-4 14 NA TRBV5-1 NA TGCGCCAGCAGCTTGGGCAGGCAGAATGAAAAACTGTTTTTT CASSLGRQNEKLFF
TRBJ2-1 16 TRBD2 TRBV15 NA TGTGCCACCAGCAGAGTAGGGACTAGCGGGAGTTATGAGCAGTTCTTC CATSRVGTSGSYEQFF
TRBJ2-5 12 TRBD1 TRBV2 NA TGTGCCAGCAGGGACAGGGGAGAGACCCAGTACTTC CASRDRGETQYF
TRBJ2-1 16 TRBD2 TRBV5-4 once TGTGCCAGCAGCTTGGCTGGACTAGCTGAGTACAATGAGCAGTTCTTC CASSLAGLAEYNEQFF
TRBJ2-7 14 NA TRBV5-1 NA TGCGCCAGCAGCTTACTAACCAGCTCCTACGAGCAGTACTTC CASSLLTSSYEQYF
TRBJ1-2 14 NA TRBV5-4 NA TGTGCCAGCAGCTTGAGACAGACTAACTATGGCTACACCTTC CASSLRQTNYGYTF
TRBJ2-7 12 NA TRBV7-8 NA TGTGCCAGCAGCATGGGCACCTACGAGCAGTACTTC CASSMGTYEQYF
TRBJ2-3 19 TRBD2 TRBV7-2 once TGTGCCAGCAGCCGGGGACTAGCGGGCCAACTTACTAGCACAGATACGCAGTATTTT CASSRGLAGQLTSTDTQYF